These T cell receptor beta chains were read from a single sample in a study of T cells after yellow fever vaccination. TCRdb re-analysed the 5' RACE reads in MiXCR, keeping a single row per CDR3 protein. The profile shows 150,000 or so distinct CDR3 sequences, 9.3% of them singletons. This sample comprised CD8+ T cells sorted from PBMCs, obtained 45 days after the yellow fever booster vaccination. These receptors were obtained from a young man who received the YFV17D yellow fever vaccine. Each CDR3 is given with its conserved first and last residue.

cdr3_aa: CASSLSWASNTEVFF; j_call: TRBJ1-1; v_call: TRBV7-8
cdr3_aa: CASSYSVKRGYNEQFF; j_call: TRBJ2-1; v_call: TRBV6-6
cdr3_aa: CSATDGQHQPQHF; j_call: TRBJ1-5; v_call: TRBV20-1
cdr3_aa: CASSQDSWTGGVAFF; j_call: TRBJ1-1; v_call: TRBV4-3
cdr3_aa: CASSPTQPYQETQYF; j_call: TRBJ2-5; v_call: TRBV7-8
cdr3_aa: CSVVVSRVKVDTQYF; j_call: TRBJ2-3; v_call: TRBV29-1
cdr3_aa: CASSLLLAGATDTQYF; j_call: TRBJ2-3; v_call: TRBV11-2
cdr3_aa: CASSPGGTQFF; j_call: TRBJ2-1; v_call: TRBV12-3/TRBV12-4
cdr3_aa: CASSHRQGTYEQYF; j_call: TRBJ2-7; v_call: TRBV28
cdr3_aa: CASSYSLAGGTDTQYF; j_call: TRBJ2-3; v_call: TRBV6-2/TRBV6-3
cdr3_aa: CASSSPGTGRGTDTQYF; j_call: TRBJ2-3; v_call: TRBV7-3
cdr3_aa: CASSPMPGGGDGYTF; j_call: TRBJ1-2; v_call: TRBV27
cdr3_aa: CASSNSGVAYEQYF; j_call: TRBJ2-7; v_call: TRBV7-8
cdr3_aa: CASSVEGGGGADTQYF; j_call: TRBJ2-3; v_call: TRBV9
cdr3_aa: CAIRQGTTNEKLFF; j_call: TRBJ1-4; v_call: TRBV15
cdr3_aa: CSATPYGNGAKNIQYF; j_call: TRBJ2-4; v_call: TRBV20-1
cdr3_aa: CASSWTTDTQYF; j_call: TRBJ2-3; v_call: TRBV5-1
cdr3_aa: CASSFFDRGSHNEQFF; j_call: TRBJ2-1; v_call: TRBV12-3/TRBV12-4
cdr3_aa: CASRLTPGLQYQETQYF; j_call: TRBJ2-5; v_call: TRBV4-1
cdr3_aa: CATSPRGQAYGYTF; j_call: TRBJ1-2; v_call: TRBV19
cdr3_aa: CASSLGPPGHLATNEKLFF; j_call: TRBJ1-4; v_call: TRBV12-3/TRBV12-4
cdr3_aa: CASSLRDASNQPQHF; j_call: TRBJ1-5; v_call: TRBV4-1
cdr3_aa: CASSFLTGVLQPQHF; j_call: TRBJ1-5; v_call: TRBV7-8
cdr3_aa: CASSGRLTSESTDTQYF; j_call: TRBJ2-3; v_call: TRBV7-6
cdr3_aa: CASSLSPHKNTEAFF; j_call: TRBJ1-1; v_call: TRBV7-9
cdr3_aa: CASSVTGGPYYGYTF; j_call: TRBJ1-2; v_call: TRBV25-1
cdr3_aa: CATSFRANRDTEAFF; j_call: TRBJ1-1; v_call: TRBV10-3
cdr3_aa: CASSLFPGLGSNEQFF; j_call: TRBJ2-1; v_call: TRBV9
cdr3_aa: CASSPEPGLYGYTF; j_call: TRBJ1-2; v_call: TRBV9
cdr3_aa: CSVRSYGYTF; j_call: TRBJ1-2; v_call: TRBV29-1
cdr3_aa: CASSYQIAKNIQYF; j_call: TRBJ2-4; v_call: TRBV6-6
cdr3_aa: CASRKERVHTGELFF; j_call: TRBJ2-2; v_call: TRBV19
cdr3_aa: CASSLQGGEQYF; j_call: TRBJ2-7; v_call: TRBV7-9
cdr3_aa: CASRPGRDTDTQYF; j_call: TRBJ2-3; v_call: TRBV5-4
cdr3_aa: CSATLSDGNTEAFF; j_call: TRBJ1-1; v_call: TRBV20-1
cdr3_aa: CASSQTGQGLTGELFF; j_call: TRBJ2-2; v_call: TRBV4-1
cdr3_aa: CATQGAQETQYF; j_call: TRBJ2-5; v_call: TRBV12-3/TRBV12-4
cdr3_aa: CATSRGRGGFETQYF; j_call: TRBJ2-5; v_call: TRBV15
cdr3_aa: CASSLEDVSGELFF; j_call: TRBJ2-2; v_call: TRBV7-9
cdr3_aa: CAWSGTGAHNEQFF; j_call: TRBJ2-1; v_call: TRBV30
cdr3_aa: CASSLQGPGAFF; j_call: TRBJ1-1; v_call: TRBV7-9
cdr3_aa: CASSRWTGGPSSTDTQYF; j_call: TRBJ2-3; v_call: TRBV6-6
cdr3_aa: CASSLMPGTAGELFF; j_call: TRBJ2-2; v_call: TRBV7-8
cdr3_aa: CASGQGTSEAFF; j_call: TRBJ1-1; v_call: TRBV28
cdr3_aa: CASSTGGTGTDTQYF; j_call: TRBJ2-3; v_call: TRBV7-3
cdr3_aa: CASSHYGRLGPNTEAFF; j_call: TRBJ1-1; v_call: TRBV5-4
cdr3_aa: CASSQGQGTEAFF; j_call: TRBJ1-1; v_call: TRBV4-1
cdr3_aa: CASSPASGDTQYF; j_call: TRBJ2-3; v_call: TRBV5-6